The clone carrying this T cell receptor (beta chain) counts as large (0.1 to 1%). Its antigen remains unidentified. This CDR3 is built from 15 residues. Germline V CDR1 and CDR2: SGHRS, YFSETQ. Trimming pared 1 base from V and 0 bases from J, leaving 8 bases between. Thyroid surgery had not been preceded by any treatment in any patient. The data stem from a study of metastatic and nonmetastatic thyroid tumors. Study context: Thyroid patients, malignant and benign, had repertoires compared across blood and tumor or nodule tissue. Notes on the study in general: Reported TCR beta diversity, measured in blood and tumor, was significantly higher for malignant thyroid tumors than for benign nodules.

As originally analysed: A distant-metastasis classifier for papillary thyroid cancer was built using CDR3 differences across clinicopathological groups. MiXCR re-clonotyped the PCR reads for TCRdb. The authors' filters were not applied to this entry. Of approximately 13,000 clones in the sample, approximately 20% are singletons; the top ten hold about 12%. The gene calls are TRBV5-1 and TRBJ1-3; no firm D call. Material for sequencing was adjacent normal tissue. The receptor was derived from a female donor with papillary thyroid cancer or a benign thyroid nodule (not recorded which). Some clones in this sample may be carry-over from other donors' samples. CDR3 loop: CASSLTSLSGNTIYF. The CDR3 coding sequence is TGCGCCAGCAGCTTGACGTCCCTCTCTGGAAACACCATATATTTT.